Sequencing of this T cell receptor (beta chain) was carried out in a study of T and B cells in COVID-19 patients. BIOMED2 TRB-A/B primer pools were used in multiplex TRB PCR. TCRdb redid the calling of the multiplex PCR reads with MiXCR, one entry per CDR3 protein. This table has fewer than 6,000 distinct CDR3 sequences, less than 25% appearing once. Per the germline V gene, CDR1 is KGHDR and CDR2 is SFDVKD. CDR3 length equals 12 residues. Trimming stripped 4 bases from V and 4 bases from J, with 6 bases between. General observations from the study: Early severe-case samples and blood from mildly ill patients during symptoms were in short supply.

With regard to this clonotype: Its target is not known.

Blood genomic DNA input for TRB amplification was roughly 250-550 ng. This TCR was sampled from a human donor with active COVID-19. Sequencing used blood. The chain couples TRBV24-1 to TRBJ1-2; D gene unclear. The CDR3 DNA sequence: TGTGCCACCAGTGACTACAGCTATGGCTACACCTTC. Translation: CATSDYSYGYTF.